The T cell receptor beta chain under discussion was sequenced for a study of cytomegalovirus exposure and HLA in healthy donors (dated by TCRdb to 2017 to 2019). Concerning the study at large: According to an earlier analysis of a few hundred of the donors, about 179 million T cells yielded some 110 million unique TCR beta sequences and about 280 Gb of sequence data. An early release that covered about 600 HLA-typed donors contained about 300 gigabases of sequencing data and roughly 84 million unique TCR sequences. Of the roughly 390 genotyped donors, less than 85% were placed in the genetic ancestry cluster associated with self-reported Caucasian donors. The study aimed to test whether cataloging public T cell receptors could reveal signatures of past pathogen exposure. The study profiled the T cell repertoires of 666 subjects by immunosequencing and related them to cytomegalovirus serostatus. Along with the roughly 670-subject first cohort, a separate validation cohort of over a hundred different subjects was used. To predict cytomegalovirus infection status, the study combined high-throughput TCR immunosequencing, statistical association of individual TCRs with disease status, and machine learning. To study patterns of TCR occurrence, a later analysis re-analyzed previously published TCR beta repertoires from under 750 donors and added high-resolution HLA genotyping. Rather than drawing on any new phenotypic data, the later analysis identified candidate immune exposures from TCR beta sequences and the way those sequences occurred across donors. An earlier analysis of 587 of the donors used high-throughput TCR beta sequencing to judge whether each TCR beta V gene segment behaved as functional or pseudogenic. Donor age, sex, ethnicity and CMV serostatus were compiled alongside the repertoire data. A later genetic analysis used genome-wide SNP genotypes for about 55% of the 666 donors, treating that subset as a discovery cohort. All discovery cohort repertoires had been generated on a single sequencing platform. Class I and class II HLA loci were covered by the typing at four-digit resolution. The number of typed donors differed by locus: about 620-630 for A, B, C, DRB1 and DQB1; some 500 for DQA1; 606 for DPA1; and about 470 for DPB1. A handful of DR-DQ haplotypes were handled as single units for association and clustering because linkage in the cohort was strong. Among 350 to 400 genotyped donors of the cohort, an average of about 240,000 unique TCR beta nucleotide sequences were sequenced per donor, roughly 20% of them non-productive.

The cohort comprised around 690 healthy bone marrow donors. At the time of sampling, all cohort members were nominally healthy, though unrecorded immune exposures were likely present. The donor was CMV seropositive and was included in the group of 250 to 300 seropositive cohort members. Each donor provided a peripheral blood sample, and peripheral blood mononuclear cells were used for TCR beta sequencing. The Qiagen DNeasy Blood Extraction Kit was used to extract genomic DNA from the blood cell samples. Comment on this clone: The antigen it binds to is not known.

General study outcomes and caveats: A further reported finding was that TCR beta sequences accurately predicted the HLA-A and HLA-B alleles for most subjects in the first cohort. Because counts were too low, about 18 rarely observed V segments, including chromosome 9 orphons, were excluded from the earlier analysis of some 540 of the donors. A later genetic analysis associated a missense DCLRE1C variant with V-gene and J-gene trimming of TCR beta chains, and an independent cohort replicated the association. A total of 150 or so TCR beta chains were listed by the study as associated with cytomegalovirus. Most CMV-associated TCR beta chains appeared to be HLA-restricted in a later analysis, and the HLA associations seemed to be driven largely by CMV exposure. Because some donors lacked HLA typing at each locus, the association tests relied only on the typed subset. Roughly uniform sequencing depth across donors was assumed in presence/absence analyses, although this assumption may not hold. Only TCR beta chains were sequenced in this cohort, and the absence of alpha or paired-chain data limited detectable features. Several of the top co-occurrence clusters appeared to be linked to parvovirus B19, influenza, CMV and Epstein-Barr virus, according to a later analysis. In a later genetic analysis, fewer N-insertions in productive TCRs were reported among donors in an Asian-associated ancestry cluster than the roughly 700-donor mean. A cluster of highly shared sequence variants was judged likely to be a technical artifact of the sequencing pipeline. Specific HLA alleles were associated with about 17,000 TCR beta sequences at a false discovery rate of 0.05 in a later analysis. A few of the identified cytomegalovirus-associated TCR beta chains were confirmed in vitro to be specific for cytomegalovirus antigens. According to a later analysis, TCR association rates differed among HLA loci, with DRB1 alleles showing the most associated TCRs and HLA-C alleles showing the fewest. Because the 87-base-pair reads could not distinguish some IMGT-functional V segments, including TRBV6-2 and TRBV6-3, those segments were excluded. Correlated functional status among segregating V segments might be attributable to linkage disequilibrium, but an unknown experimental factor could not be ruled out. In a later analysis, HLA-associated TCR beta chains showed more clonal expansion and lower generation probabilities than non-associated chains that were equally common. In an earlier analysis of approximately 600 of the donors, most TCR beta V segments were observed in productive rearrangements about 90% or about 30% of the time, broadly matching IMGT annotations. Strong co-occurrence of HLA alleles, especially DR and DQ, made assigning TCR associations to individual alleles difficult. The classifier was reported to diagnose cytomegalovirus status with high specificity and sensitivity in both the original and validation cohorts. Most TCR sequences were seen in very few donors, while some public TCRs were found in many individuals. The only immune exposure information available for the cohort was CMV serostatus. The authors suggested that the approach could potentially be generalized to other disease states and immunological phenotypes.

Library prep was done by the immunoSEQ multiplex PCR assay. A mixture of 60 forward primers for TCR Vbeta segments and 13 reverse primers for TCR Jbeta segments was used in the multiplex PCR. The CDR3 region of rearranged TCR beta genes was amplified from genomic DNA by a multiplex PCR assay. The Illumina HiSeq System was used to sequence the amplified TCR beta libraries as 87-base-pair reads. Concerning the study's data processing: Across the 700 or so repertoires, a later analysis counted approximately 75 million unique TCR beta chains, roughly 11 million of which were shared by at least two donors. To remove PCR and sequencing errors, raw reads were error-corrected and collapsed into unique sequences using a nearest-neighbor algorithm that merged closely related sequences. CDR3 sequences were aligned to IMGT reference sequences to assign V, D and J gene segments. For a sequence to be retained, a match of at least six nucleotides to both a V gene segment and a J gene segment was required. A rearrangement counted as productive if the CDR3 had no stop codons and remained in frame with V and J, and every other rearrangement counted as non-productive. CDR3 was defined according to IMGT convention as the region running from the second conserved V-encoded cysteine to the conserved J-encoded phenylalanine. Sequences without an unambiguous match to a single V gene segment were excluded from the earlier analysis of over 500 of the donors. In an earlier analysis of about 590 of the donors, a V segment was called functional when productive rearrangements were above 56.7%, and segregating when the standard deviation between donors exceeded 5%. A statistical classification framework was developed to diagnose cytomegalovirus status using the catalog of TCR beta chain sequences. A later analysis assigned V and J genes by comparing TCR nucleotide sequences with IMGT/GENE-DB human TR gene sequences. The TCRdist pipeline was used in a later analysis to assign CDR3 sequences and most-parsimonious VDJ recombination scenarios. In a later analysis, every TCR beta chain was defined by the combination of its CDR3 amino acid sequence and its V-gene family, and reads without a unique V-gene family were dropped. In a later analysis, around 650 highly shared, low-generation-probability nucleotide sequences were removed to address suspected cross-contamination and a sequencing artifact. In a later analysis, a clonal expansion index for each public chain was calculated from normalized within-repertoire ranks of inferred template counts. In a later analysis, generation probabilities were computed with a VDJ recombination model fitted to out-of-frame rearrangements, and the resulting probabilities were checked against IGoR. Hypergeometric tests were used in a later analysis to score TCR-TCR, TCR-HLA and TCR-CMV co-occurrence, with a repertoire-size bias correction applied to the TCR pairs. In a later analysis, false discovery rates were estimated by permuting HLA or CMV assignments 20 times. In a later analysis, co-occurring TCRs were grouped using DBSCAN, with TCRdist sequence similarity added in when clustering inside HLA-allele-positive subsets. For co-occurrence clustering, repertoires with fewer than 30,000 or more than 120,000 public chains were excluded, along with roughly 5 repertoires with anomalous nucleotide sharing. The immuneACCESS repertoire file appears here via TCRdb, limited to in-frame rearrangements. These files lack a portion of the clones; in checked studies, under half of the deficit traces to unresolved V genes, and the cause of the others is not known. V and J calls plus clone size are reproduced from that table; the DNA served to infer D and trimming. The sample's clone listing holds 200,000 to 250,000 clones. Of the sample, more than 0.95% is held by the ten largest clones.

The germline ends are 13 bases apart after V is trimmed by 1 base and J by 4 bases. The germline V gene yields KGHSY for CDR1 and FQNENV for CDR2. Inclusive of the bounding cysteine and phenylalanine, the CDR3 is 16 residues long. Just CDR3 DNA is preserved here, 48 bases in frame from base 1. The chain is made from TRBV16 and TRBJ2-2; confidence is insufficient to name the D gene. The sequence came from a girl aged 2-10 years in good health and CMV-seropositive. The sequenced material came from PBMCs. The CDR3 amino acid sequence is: CASSQYTGLATGELFF. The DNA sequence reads TGTGCCAGCAGCCAATATACGGGTTTGGCCACCGGGGAGCTGTTTTTT.